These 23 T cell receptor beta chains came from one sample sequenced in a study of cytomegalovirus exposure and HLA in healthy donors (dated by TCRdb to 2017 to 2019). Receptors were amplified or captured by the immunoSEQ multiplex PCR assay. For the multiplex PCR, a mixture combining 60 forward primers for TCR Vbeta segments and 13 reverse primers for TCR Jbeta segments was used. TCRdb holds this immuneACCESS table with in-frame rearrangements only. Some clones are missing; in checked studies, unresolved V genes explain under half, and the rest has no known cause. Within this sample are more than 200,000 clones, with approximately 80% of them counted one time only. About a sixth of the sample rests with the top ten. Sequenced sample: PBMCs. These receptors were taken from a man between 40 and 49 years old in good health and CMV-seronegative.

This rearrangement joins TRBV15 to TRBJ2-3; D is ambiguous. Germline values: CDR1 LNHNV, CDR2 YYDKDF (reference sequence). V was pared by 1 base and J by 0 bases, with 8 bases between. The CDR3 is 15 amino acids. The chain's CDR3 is CATSRALGSTDTQYF. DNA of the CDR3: TGTGCCACCAGCAGAGCCCTCGGGAGCACAGATACGCAGTATTTT.

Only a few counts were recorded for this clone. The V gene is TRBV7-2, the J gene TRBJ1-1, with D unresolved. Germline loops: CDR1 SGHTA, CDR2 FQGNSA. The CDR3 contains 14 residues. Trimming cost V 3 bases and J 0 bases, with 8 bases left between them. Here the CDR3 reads CASSFQHMNTEAFF. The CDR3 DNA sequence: TGTGCCAGCAGCTTCCAACACATGAACACTGAAGCTTTCTTT.

The CDR3 protein is CASTMRQGNYEQYF. CDR3 sequence (DNA): TGTGCCAGCACAATGCGACAGGGAAATTACGAGCAGTACTTC. The V call is TRBV7-9, the J call TRBJ2-7, with 7 bases aligning to TRBD1. Germline assignment: CDR1 SEHNR and CDR2 FQNEAQ (reference sequence). Losses at the gene ends were 7 bases for V and 4 bases for J; bases not matched to a gene: 10. This CDR3 is 14 amino acids long.

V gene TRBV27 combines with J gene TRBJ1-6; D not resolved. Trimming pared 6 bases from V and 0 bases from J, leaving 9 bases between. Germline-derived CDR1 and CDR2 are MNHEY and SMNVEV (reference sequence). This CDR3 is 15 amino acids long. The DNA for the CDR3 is TGTGCCAGCAGGGACTCCAGCTCCTATAATTCACCCCTCCACTTT. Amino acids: CASRDSSSYNSPLHF.

CDR3 protein: CASSPGTSGRAGNNEQFF. Here the CDR3 DNA reads TGTGCCAGCAGTCCCGGGACTAGCGGGAGGGCGGGGAACAATGAGCAGTTCTTC. The rearrangement joins TRBV27 to TRBJ2-1; TRBD2 agrees at 16 bases. This CDR3 is 18 amino acids long. Trimming at V came to 5 bases and at J to 5 bases, leaving 9 bases not matched to a gene. Germline CDR1 MNHEY, CDR2 SMNVEV (reference sequence).

This CDR3 is CASSAPGGAATEAFF. CDR3 sequence (DNA): TGTGCCAGCAGCGCTCCCGGGGGGGCGGCCACTGAAGCTTTCTTT. The chain combines TRBV5-6 with TRBJ1-1; TRBD1 might be the D (6 bases). This CDR3 is built from 15 residues. V was shortened by 4 bases and J by 4 bases, with 17 bases between the two germline ends. Germline assignment: CDR1 SGHDT and CDR2 YYEEEE.

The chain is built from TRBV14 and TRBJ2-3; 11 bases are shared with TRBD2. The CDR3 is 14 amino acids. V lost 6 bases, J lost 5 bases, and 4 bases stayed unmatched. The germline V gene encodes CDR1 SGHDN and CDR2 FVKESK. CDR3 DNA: TGTGCCAGCAGTCTTCTAGCGGGGGGAGATACGCAGTATTTT. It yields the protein CASSLLAGGDTQYF.

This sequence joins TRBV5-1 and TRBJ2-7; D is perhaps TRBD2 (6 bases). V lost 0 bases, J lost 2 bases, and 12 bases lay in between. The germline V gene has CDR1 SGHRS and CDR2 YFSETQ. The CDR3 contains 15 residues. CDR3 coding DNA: TGCGCCAGCAGCTTGGGGGGGACTGGGGCCTACGAGCAGTACTTC. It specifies CASSLGGTGAYEQYF.

CDR3 in amino acids: CASSFAGGKQPQHF. The CDR3 nucleotides read TGTGCCAGCAGTTTCGCGGGGGGGAAACAGCCCCAGCATTTT. The chain has TRBV28 and TRBJ1-5; tentatively, D is TRBD1 (5 bases). The CDR3 totals 14 residues. Germline values: CDR1 MDHEN, CDR2 SYDVKM. V was cut by 3 bases and J by 7 bases, with 13 bases left in between.

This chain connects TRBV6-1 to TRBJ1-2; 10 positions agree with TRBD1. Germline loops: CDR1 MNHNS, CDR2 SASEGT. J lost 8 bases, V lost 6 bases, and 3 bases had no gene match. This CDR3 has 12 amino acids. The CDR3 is CASSDRGQGYTF. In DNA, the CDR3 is TGTGCCAGCAGCGACAGGGGGCAGGGCTACACCTTC.

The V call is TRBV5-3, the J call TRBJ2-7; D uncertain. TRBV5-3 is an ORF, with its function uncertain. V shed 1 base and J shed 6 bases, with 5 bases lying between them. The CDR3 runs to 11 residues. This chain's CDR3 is CARSLTPEQYF. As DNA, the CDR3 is TGTGCCAGAAGCTTGACTCCCGAGCAGTACTTC.

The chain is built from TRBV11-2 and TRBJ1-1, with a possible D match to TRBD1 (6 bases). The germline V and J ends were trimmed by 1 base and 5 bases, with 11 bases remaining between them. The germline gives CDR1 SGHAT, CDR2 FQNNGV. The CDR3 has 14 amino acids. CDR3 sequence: CASSLGGRATEAFF. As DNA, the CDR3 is TGTGCCAGCAGCTTAGGGGGGCGGGCGACTGAAGCTTTCTTT.

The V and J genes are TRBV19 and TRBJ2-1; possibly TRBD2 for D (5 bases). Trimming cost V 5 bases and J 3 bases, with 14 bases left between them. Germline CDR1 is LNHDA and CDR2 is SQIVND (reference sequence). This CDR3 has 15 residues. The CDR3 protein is CASSLGLDYYNEQFF. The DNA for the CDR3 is TGTGCCAGTAGTCTAGGACTCGATTACTACAATGAGCAGTTCTTC.

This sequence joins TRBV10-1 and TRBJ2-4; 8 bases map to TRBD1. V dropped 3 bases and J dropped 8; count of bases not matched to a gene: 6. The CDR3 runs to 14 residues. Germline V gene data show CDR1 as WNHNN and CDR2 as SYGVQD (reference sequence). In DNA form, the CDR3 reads TGCGCCAGCAGTGATCCCGGCAGGGGGCACATTCAGTACTTC. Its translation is CASSDPGRGHIQYF.

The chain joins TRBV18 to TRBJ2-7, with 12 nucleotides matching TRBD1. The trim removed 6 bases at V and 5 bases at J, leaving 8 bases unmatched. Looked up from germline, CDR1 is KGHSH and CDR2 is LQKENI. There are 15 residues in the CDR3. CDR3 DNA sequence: TGTGCCAGCTCTCCCGGGACAGGGGGCCCTGACGAGCAGTACTTC. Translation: CASSPGTGGPDEQYF. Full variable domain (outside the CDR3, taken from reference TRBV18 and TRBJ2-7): NAGVMQNPRHLVRRRGQEARLRCSPMKGHSHVYWYRQLPEEGLKFMVYLQKENIIDESGMPKERFSAEFPKEGPSILRIQQVVRGDSAAYFCASSPGTGGPDEQYFGPGTRLTVT.

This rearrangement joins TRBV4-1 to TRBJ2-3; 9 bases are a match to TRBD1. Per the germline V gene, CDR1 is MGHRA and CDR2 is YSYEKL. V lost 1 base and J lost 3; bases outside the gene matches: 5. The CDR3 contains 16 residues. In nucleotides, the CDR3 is TGCGCCAGCAGCCAAGCACCGGGACAGGGTACAGATACGCAGTATTTT. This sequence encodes CASSQAPGQGTDTQYF.

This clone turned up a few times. CDR3 loop: CASSEGIPGYNEQFF. The DNA of the CDR3 is TGTGCCAGCAGTGAAGGAATACCAGGATACAATGAGCAGTTCTTC. This chain links TRBV2 with TRBJ2-1; D unclear. Germline CDR1 and CDR2: SNHLY and FYNNEI. V lost 1 base and J lost 4, with 11 bases in between. The CDR3 is made up of 15 amino acids.

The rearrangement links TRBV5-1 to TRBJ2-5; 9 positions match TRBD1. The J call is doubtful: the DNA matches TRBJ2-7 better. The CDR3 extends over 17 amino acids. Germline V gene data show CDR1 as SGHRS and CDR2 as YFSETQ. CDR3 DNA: TGCGCCAGCAGCTCCGAGCCTTCCGGGACAGGGCCCTACGAGCAGTACTTC. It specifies CASSSEPSGTGPYEQYF.

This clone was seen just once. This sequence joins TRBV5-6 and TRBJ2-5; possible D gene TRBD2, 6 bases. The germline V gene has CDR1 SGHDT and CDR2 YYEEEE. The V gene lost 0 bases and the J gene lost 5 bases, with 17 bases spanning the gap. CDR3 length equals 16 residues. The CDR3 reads CASSLAGEGRYETQYF. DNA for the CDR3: TGTGCCAGCAGCTTGGCCGGCGAGGGGAGGTACGAGACCCAGTACTTC.

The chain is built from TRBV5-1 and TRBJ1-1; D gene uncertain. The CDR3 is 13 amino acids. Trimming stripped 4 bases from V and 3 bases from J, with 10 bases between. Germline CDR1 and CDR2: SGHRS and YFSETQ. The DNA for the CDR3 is TGCGCCAGCAGCGTTCTACTAGACACTGAAGCTTTCTTT. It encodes CASSVLLDTEAFF.

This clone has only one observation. As DNA, the CDR3 is TGTGCCAGCAGTGAAGGGGGGACAGGGGGCTACGAGCAGTACTTC. As protein: CASSEGGTGGYEQYF. The chain couples TRBV6-1 to TRBJ2-5, with 11 positions matching TRBD1. The J call may be wrong; the DNA end is better matched by TRBJ2-7. The CDR3 is made up of 15 amino acids. Germline CDR1 is MNHNS and CDR2 is SASEGT.

The CDR3 DNA follows: TGTGCCAGCAGTGAAGGGACAACCTATGGCTACACCTTC. It translates to CASSEGTTYGYTF. J is TRBJ1-2 and V is TRBV2; D possibly corresponds to TRBD1 (5 bases). The CDR3 extends over 13 amino acids. V shed 1 base and J shed 4 bases, with 7 bases lying between them. Looked up from germline, CDR1 is SNHLY and CDR2 is FYNNEI.

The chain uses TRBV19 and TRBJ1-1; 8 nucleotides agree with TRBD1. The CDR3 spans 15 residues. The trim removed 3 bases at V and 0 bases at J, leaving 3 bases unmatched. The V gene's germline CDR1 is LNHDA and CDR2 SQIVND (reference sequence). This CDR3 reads CASSMQGAVNTEAFF. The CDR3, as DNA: TGTGCCAGTAGTATGCAGGGGGCGGTGAACACTGAAGCTTTCTTT.